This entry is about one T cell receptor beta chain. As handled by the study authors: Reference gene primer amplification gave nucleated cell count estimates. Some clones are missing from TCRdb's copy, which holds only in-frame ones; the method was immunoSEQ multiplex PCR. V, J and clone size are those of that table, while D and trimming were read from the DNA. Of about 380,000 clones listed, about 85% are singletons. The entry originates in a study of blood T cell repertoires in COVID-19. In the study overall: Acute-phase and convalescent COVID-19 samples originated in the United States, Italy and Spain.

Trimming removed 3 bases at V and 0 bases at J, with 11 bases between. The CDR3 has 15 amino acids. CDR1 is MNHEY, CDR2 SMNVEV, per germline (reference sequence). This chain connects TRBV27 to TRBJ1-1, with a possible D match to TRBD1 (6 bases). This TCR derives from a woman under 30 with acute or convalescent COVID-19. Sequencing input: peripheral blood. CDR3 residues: CASSLQGSMNTEAFF. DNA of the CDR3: TGTGCCAGCAGTTTGCAGGGGTCTATGAACACTGAAGCTTTCTTT.